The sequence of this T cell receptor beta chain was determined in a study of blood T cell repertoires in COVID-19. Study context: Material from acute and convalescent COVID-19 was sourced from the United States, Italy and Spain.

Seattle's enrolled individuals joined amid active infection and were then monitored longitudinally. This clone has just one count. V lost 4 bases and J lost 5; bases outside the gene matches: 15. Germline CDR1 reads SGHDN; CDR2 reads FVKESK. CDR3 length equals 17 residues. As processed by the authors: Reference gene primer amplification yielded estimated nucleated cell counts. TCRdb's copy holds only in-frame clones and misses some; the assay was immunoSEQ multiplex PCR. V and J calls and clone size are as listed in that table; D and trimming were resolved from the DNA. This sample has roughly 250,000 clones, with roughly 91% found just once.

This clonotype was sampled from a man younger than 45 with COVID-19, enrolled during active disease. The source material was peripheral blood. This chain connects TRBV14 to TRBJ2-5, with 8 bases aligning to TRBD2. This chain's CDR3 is CASSPVGSGGPGETQYF. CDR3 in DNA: TGTGCCAGCAGCCCGGTAGGCAGCGGGGGCCCCGGGGAGACCCAGTACTTC. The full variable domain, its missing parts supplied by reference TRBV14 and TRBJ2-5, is EAGVTQFPSHSVIEKGQTVTLRCDPISGHDNLYWYRRVMGKEIKFLLHFVKESKQDESGMPNNRFLAERTGGTYSTLKVQPAELEDSGVYFCASSPVGSGGPGETQYFGPGTRLLVL.